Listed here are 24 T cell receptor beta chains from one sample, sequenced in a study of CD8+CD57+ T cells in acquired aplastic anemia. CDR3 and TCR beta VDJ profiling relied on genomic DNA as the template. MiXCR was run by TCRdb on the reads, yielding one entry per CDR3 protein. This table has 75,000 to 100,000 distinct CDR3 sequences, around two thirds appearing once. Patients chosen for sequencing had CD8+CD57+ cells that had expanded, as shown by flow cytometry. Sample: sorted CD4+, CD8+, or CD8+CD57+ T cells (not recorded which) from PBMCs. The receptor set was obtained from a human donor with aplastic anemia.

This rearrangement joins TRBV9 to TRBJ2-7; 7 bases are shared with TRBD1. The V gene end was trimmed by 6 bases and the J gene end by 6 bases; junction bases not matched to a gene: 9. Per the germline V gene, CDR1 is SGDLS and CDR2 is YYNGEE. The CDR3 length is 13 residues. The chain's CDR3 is CASTPTGVGEQYF. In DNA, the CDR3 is TGTGCCAGCACCCCCACAGGGGTGGGCGAGCAGTACTTC. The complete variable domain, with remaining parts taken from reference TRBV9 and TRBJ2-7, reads DSGVTQTPKHLITATGQRVTLRCSPRSGDLSVYWYQQSLDQGLQFLIQYYNGEERAKGNILERFSAQQFPDLHSELNLSSLELGDSALYFCASTPTGVGEQYFGPGTRLTVT.

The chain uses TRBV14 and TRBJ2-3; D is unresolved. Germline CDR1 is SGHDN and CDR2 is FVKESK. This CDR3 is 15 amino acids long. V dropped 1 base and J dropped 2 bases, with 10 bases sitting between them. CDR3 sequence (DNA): TGTGCCAGCAGCCAAGCGGCCTACCTCACAGATACGCAGTATTTT. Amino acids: CASSQAAYLTDTQYF. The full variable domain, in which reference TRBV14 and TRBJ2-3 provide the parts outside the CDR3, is EAGVTQFPSHSVIEKGQTVTLRCDPISGHDNLYWYRRVMGKEIKFLLHFVKESKQDESGMPNNRFLAERTGGTYSTLKVQPAELEDSGVYFCASSQAAYLTDTQYFGPGTRLTVL.

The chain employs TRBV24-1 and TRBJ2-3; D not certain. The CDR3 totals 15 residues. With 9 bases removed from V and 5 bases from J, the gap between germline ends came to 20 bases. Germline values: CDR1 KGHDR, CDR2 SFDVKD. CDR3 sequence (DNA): TGTGCCACCTCCTCGACGGAAGCCACGAGAGATACGCAGTATTTT. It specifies CATSSTEATRDTQYF.

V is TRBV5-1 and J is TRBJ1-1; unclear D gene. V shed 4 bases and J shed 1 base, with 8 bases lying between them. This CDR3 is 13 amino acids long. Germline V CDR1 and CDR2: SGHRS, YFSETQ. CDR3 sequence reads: CASSADSNTEAFF. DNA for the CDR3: TGCGCCAGCAGCGCCGATTCGAACACTGAAGCTTTCTTT.

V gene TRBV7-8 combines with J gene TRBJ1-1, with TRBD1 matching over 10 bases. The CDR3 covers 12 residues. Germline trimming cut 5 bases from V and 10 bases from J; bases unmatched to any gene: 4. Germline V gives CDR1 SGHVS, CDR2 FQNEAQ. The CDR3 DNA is TGTGCCAGCAGCATGGGACAGGGGCGAGCTTTCTTT. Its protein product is CASSMGQGRAFF.

The CDR3 is CAISESLQYGYTF. As DNA, the CDR3 is TGTGCCATCAGTGAGTCGTTGCAGTATGGCTACACCTTC. V is TRBV10-3 and J is TRBJ1-2, with D unresolved. Trimming stripped 0 bases from V and 5 bases from J, with 7 bases between. The CDR3 has 13 amino acids. Germline CDR1 ENHRY, CDR2 SYGVKD.

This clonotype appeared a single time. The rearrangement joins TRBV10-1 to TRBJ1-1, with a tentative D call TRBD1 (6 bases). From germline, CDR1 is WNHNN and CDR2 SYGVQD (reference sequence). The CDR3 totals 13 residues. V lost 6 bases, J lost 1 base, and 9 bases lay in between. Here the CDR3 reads CASSGQQNTEAFF. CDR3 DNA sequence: TGCGCCAGCAGCGGACAGCAGAACACTGAAGCTTTCTTT.

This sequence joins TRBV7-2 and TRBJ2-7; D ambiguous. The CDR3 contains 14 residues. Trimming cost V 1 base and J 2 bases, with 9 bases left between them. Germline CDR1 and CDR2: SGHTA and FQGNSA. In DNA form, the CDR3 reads TGTGCCAGCAGCTTAGGTCCCAGAGCCTACGAGCAGTACTTC. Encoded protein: CASSLGPRAYEQYF.

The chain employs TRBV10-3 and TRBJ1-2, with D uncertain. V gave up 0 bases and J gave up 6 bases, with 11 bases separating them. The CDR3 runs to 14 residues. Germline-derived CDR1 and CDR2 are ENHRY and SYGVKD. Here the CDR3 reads CAISESRRLNGYTF. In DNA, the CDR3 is TGTGCCATCAGTGAGTCGCGAAGGCTAAATGGCTACACCTTC.

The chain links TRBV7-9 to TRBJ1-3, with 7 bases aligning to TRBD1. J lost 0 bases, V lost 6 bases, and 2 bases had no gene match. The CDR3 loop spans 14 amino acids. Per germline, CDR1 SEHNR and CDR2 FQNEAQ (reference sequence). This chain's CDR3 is CASRTGSSGNTIYF. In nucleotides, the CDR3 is TGTGCCAGCAGGACAGGGAGCTCTGGAAACACCATATATTTT.

The CDR3 is CASSARRVVYTEAFF. The CDR3 DNA is TGTGCCAGCAGTGCCCGCAGGGTTGTGTACACTGAAGCTTTCTTT. The rearrangement uses TRBV2 and TRBJ1-1, with a possible D match to TRBD1 (5 bases). The CDR3 runs 15 residues. V was clipped by 4 bases and J by 3 bases, with 15 bases between them. From germline, CDR1 is SNHLY and CDR2 FYNNEI.

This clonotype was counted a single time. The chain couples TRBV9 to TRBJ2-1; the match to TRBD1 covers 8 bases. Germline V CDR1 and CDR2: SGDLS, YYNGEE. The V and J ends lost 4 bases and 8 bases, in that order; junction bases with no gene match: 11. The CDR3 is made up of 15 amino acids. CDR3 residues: CASSSRQGLAHEQFF. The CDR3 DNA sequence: TGTGCCAGCAGCTCTCGACAGGGGTTAGCCCATGAGCAGTTCTTC.

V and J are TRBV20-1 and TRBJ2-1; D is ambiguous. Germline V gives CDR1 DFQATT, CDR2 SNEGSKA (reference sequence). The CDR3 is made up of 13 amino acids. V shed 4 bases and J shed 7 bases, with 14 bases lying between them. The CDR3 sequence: CSATVPARNEQFF. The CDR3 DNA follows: TGCAGTGCTACGGTACCAGCACGGAATGAGCAGTTCTTC.

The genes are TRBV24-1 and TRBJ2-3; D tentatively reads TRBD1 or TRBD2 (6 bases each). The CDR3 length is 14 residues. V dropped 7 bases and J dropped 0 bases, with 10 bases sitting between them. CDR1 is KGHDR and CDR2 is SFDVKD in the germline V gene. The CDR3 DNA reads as TGTGCCACCAGGTCGGGGGCTAGCACAGATACGCAGTATTTT. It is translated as CATRSGASTDTQYF.

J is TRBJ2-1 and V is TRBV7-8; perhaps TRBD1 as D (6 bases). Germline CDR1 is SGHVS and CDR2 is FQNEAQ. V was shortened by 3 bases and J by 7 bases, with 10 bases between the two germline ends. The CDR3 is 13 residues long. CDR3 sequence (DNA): TGTGCCAGCAGCTTCCCACAGGGTAATGAGCAGTTCTTC. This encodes CASSFPQGNEQFF. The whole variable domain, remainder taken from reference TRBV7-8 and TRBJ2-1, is GAGVSQSPRYKVAKRGQDVALRCDPISGHVSLFWYQQALGQGPEFLTYFQNEAQLDKSGLPSDRFFAERPEGSVSTLKIQRTQQEDSAVYLCASSFPQGNEQFFGPGTRLTVL.

The CDR3 loop is CASSEGVDSISYNEQFF. The CDR3 DNA sequence: TGTGCCAGCAGTGAGGGGGTGGACAGTATCTCCTACAATGAGCAGTTCTTC. V is TRBV6-1 and J is TRBJ2-1, with a possible D match to TRBD1 (6 bases). Germline loops: CDR1 MNHNS, CDR2 SASEGT. Trimming removed 3 bases from V and 0 bases from J, with 15 bases in between. The CDR3 spans 17 residues.

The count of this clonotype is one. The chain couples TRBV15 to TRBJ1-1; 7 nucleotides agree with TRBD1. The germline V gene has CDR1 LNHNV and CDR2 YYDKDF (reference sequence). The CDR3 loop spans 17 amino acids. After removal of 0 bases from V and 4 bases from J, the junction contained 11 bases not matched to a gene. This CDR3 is CATSRDGWAGGTTEAFF. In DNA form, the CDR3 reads TGTGCCACCAGCAGAGACGGATGGGCAGGGGGGACCACTGAAGCTTTCTTT.

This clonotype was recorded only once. The CDR3 here is CASRGRSVGETQYF. In DNA, the CDR3 is TGTGCCAGTAGGGGTCGGAGCGTGGGAGAGACCCAGTACTTC. The rearrangement uses TRBV19 and TRBJ2-5; D not resolved. The germline CDR1 and CDR2 sequences are LNHDA and SQIVND (reference sequence). The CDR3 loop spans 14 amino acids. The V end was cut by 6 bases, the J end by 4 bases, with 15 bases between. The entire variable domain, with the rest obtained from reference TRBV19 and TRBJ2-5, is as follows: DGGITQSPKYLFRKEGQNVTLSCEQNLNHDAMYWYRQDPGQGLRLIYYSQIVNDFQKGDIAEGYSVSREKKESFPLTVTSAQKNPTAFYLCASRGRSVGETQYFGPGTRLLVL.

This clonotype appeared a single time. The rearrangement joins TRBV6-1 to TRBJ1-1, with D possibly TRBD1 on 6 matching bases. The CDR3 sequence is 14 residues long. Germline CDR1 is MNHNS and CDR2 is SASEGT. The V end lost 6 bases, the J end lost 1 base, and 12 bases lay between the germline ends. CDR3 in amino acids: CASSQVRGNTEAFF. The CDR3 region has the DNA TGTGCCAGCAGCCAAGTCAGGGGGAACACTGAAGCTTTCTTT.

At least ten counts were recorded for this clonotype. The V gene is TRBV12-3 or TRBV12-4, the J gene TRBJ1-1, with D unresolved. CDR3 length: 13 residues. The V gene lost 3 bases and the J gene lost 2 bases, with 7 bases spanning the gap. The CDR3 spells CASSLGPNTEAFF. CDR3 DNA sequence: TGTGCCAGCAGTTTGGGCCCTAACACTGAAGCTTTCTTT.

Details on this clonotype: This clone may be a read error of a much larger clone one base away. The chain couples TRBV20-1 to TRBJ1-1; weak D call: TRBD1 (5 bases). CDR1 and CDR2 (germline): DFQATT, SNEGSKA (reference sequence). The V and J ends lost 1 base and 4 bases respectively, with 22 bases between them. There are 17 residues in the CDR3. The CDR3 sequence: CSARARGPTGTLTEAFF. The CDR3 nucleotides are TGCAGTGCTAGAGCCCGCGGACCAACCGGGACCCTCACTGAAGCTTTCTTT.

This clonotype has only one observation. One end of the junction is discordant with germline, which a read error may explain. The CDR3 bases are TGCAGTGCTGCCGGGCTCGGAGGGAACACAGGTACGCAGTATTTT. Its translation is CSAAGLGGNTGTQYF. The chain uses TRBV20-1 and TRBJ2-3; a possible D gene is TRBD2 (6 bases). Germline V gene sequence: CDR1 DFQATT, CDR2 SNEGSKA (reference sequence). The CDR3 sequence is 15 residues long.

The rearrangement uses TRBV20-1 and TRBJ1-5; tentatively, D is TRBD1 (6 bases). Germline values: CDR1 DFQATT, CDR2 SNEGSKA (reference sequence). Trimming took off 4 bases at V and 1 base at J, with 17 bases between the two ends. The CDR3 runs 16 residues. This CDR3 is CSAMLRGAPSNQPQHF. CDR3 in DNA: TGCAGTGCTATGTTAAGGGGGGCCCCGAGCAATCAGCCCCAGCATTTT.

In nucleotides, the CDR3 is TGCAGTGCTAGAGTTCTAGGAGGGGGCGATTACGAGCAGTACTTC. Encoded protein: CSARVLGGGDYEQYF. The rearrangement joins TRBV20-1 to TRBJ2-7, with D perhaps TRBD1 (7 bases). This CDR3 contains 15 residues. Germline CDR1 and CDR2: DFQATT and SNEGSKA (reference sequence). V was pared by 1 base and J by 4 bases, with 17 bases between.